This T cell receptor (beta chain) was retrieved from a study of cytomegalovirus exposure and HLA in healthy donors. Study-wide results and limits: Rarity held for most TCR sequences, but there were some public TCRs that occurred in many donors.

The V gene end was trimmed by 7 bases and the J gene end by 2 bases; junction bases not matched to a gene: 7. The CDR3 extends over 14 amino acids. Germline V gene sequence: CDR1 SGHTA, CDR2 FQGNSA. The PCR ran on 60 Vbeta and 13 Jbeta primers. Data came from immunoSEQ multiplex PCR; TCRdb stores just in-frame clones and leaves some out. Found here are some 270,000 clones, 80% of them singletons; the top ten hold roughly 0.3%. Turning to this clone: Antigen specificity is unknown.

This chain uses TRBV7-2 with TRBJ2-7, with 8 bases that match TRBD2. Sequencing was done on a sample of PBMCs. The TCR was taken from a girl aged 2 to 10 in good health and CMV-seronegative. This CDR3 is CASTRGGGTYEQYF. In DNA, the CDR3 is TGTGCCAGCACCCGGGGGGGCGGGACCTACGAGCAGTACTTC.